The 5 T cell receptor beta chains in this list originate from one sample, sequenced in a study of blood T cell repertoires in COVID-19. Sequencing used immunoSEQ multiplex PCR; TCRdb keeps in-frame clones, though not all of them. The profile shows 150,000 to 200,000 clones, approximately 88% of them singletons. Material for sequencing was PBMCs or T cells enriched from blood (not recorded which). The receptors come from an older woman who had recovered from COVID-19.

There are a few counts of this clone. The chain employs TRBV5-1 and TRBJ2-1; 10 positions agree with TRBD1. V trimming: 0 bases; J trimming: 5 bases; junction bases outside the gene matches: 2. CDR1 is SGHRS, CDR2 YFSETQ, per germline. The CDR3 totals 15 residues. CDR3 in amino acids: CASSLEGTGDNEQFF. CDR3 DNA: TGCGCCAGCAGCTTGGAAGGGACAGGGGACAATGAGCAGTTCTTC.

This clone was observed a single time. This CDR3 is CASSMTSSYNEQFF. The CDR3 nucleotides read TGTGCCAGCAGTATGACTAGTTCCTACAATGAGCAGTTCTTC. V gene TRBV7-3 combines with J gene TRBJ2-1; perhaps TRBD2 as D (6 bases). V was pared by 6 bases and J by 1 base, with 10 bases between. CDR1 SGHTA and CDR2 FQGTGA come from the germline V gene. The CDR3 has 14 residues.

This clone was observed once. The chain combines TRBV18 with TRBJ2-2, with 15 positions matching TRBD2. There are 17 residues in the CDR3. V lost 1 base, J lost 5 bases, and 2 bases stayed unmatched. The germline V gene encodes CDR1 KGHSH and CDR2 LQKENI. CDR3 in amino acids: CASSPRGLAGGTGELFF. The DNA for the CDR3 is TGTGCCAGCTCACCACGTGGACTAGCGGGGGGGACCGGGGAGCTGTTTTTT.

The V call is TRBV18, the J call TRBJ1-2, with 9 bases aligning to TRBD1. This CDR3 is built from 16 residues. Trimming removed 2 bases from V and 2 bases from J; junction bases left unmatched: 6. From germline, CDR1 is KGHSH and CDR2 LQKENI. CDR3 amino acids: CASSPIAGQGNYGYTF. DNA for the CDR3: TGTGCCAGCTCACCAATTGCGGGACAGGGCAACTATGGCTACACCTTC.

The chain recombines TRBV5-1 with TRBJ2-3, with D maybe TRBD1 (5 bases). V gave up 0 bases and J gave up 1 base, with 12 bases separating them. There are 16 residues in the CDR3. CDR1 is SGHRS, CDR2 YFSETQ, per germline. CDR3 DNA: TGCGCCAGCAGCTTGGAAGTAGGGGCGGGCACAGATACGCAGTATTTT. As protein: CASSLEVGAGTDTQYF.